This T cell receptor beta chain was sequenced in a study of control samples from healthy donors and cancer patients. Profiling relied on immunoSEQ multiplex PCR, and the TCRdb table lists in-frame clones only, not all of them. The sample lists 170,000 or so clones; roughly 91% were seen once. CDR1 SGHTA and CDR2 FQGNSA come from the germline V gene. This CDR3 has 14 residues. With V trimmed by 3 bases and J by 2 bases, 4 bases remained unmatched. The sequence came from a man aged 18 to 29 in good health. The V and J genes are TRBV7-2 and TRBJ2-7; 7 bases match TRBD2. The specimen was blood. The CDR3 loop is CASSFSAGAYEQYF. The CDR3 coding sequence is TGTGCCAGCAGCTTTTCGGCGGGGGCCTACGAGCAGTACTTC.